This T cell receptor beta chain is drawn from a study of beta chain features in type 1 diabetes. Study-wide findings and caveats: All four CD4+ subsets from Type 1 diabetes patients carried moderately but significantly shorter TCRB CDR3s. Researchers could not determine here whether HLA type influences TCRB rearrangement. Shorter templates may be favored by PCR, equally so in patients and controls.

Expressed TCRB transcripts were sequenced after all isolated RNA was converted to cDNA. Sequencing was performed with immunoSEQ multiplex PCR; in TCRdb, only in-frame clones are kept and a portion is missing. The sample consists of hundreds of thousands of clones, over 13% of them appearing once. Remarks on this clone: What it binds is not known.

Germline CDR1 reads KGHSH; CDR2 reads LQKENI. The CDR3 has 15 residues. Unmatched junction bases numbered 6, after V lost 5 bases and J lost 1 base. The TCR originated in a man younger than 30 with type 1 diabetes. Specimen: naive CD4+ T cells from blood. The rearrangement uses TRBV18 and TRBJ2-3, with 7 bases that match TRBD1. CDR3 sequence: CASSKGQSRTDTQYF. CDR3 sequence (DNA): TGTGCCAGCTCAAAGGGACAGTCGCGCACAGATACGCAGTATTTT.